The 19 T cell receptor beta chains given below trace back to one sample, sequenced in a study of Ad26.COV2.S vaccination and SARS-CoV-2 variants. Libraries were prepared by immunoSEQ multiplex PCR; TCRdb keeps only in-frame clonotypes and omits some of them. Of 400,000 to 450,000 clones in the sample, more than 80% were seen once. Noted treatment: about 20 received Ad26.COV2.S at low or high dose, single or two shots; about 5 received placebo; per-sample allocation not given. Day 63 after the first injection of vaccine or placebo was the sampling time. Sequenced here: peripheral blood, sampled in a trial of Ad26.COV2.S vaccine versus placebo. The receptors shown here come from a person aged 18-65 years who received the Ad26.COV2.S COVID-19 vaccine or a placebo.

This clone was observed a handful of times. Other DNA sequences in this specimen translate into the identical CDR3. J is TRBJ2-7 and V is TRBV7-9; D may be TRBD2 (6 bases). CDR3 length: 13 amino acids. Germline V gene lookup returns CDR1 SEHNR and CDR2 FQNEAQ (reference sequence). Trimming cost V 5 bases and J 0 bases, with 8 bases left between them. CDR3 nucleotide sequence: TGTGCCAGCAGCAGGGACTCCTCCTACGAGCAGTACTTC. Translating gives CASSRDSSYEQYF.

The V and J genes are TRBV24-1 and TRBJ2-1; D could derive from TRBD1 or TRBD2 (6 bases each). This CDR3 comprises 15 residues. V lost 5 bases and J lost 4, with 14 bases in between. Germline V lookup: CDR1 KGHDR, CDR2 SFDVKD. CDR3 coding DNA: TGTGCCACCAGTGGAAGTCGGGGGCCGTACAATGAGCAGTTCTTC. Protein sequence: CATSGSRGPYNEQFF.

This chain links TRBV20-1 with TRBJ1-2; TRBD1 might be the D (6 bases). V lost 3 bases and J 0 bases, leaving 11 bases between the germline ends. The CDR3 consists of 14 residues. The germline CDR1 and CDR2 sequences are DFQATT and SNEGSKA (reference sequence). The CDR3 protein is CSASSRGPNYGYTF. As DNA, the CDR3 is TGCAGTGCTAGTTCCCGGGGGCCTAACTATGGCTACACCTTC.

The V call is TRBV4-3, the J call TRBJ1-6; D call uncertain. The CDR3 spans 13 residues. Germline V gene lookup returns CDR1 LGHNA and CDR2 YSLEER. Deletions cut 5 bases from V and 7 bases from J, with 9 bases between. CDR3 DNA: TGCGCCAGCAGCGCCTACTTGAATTCACCCCTCCACTTT. Translation: CASSAYLNSPLHF.

The chain employs TRBV4-3 and TRBJ2-6; D unclear. Trimming stripped 2 bases from V and 1 base from J, with 6 bases between. Germline V gene data show CDR1 as LGHNA and CDR2 as YSLEER. The CDR3 loop spans 15 amino acids. As DNA, the CDR3 is TGCGCCAGCAGCCAAACAGCATCTGGGGCCAACGTCCTGACTTTC. Translated: CASSQTASGANVLTF.

This chain connects TRBV12-1 to TRBJ2-2. TRBV12-1 is reported as a pseudogene. This CDR3 spans 21 amino acids. CDR3 sequence (DNA): TGTGCCAGCAGCTCTTACGCCCTCGACAAATTCGGACCTGCGAACACCGGGGAGCTGTTTTTT. Translated, it gives CASSSYALDKFGPANTGELFF.

This sequence joins TRBV20-1 and TRBJ1-1, with a weak D call TRBD1 (5 bases). CDR3 size: 11 residues. V was cut by 6 bases and J by 11 bases, with 16 bases left in between. Germline CDR1 and CDR2: DFQATT and SNEGSKA (reference sequence). The CDR3 nucleotides are TGCAGTGCGGGAGGGACCAGTTTGGCTTTCTTT. Translated, it gives CSAGGTSLAFF.

This chain connects TRBV10-3 to TRBJ1-1, with TRBD1 matching over 9 bases. The CDR3 extends over 14 amino acids. V shed 4 bases and J 3 bases; nucleotides not matched to a gene: 3. Germline V lookup: CDR1 ENHRY, CDR2 SYGVKD. CDR3 in amino acids: CAISAGQGHTEAFF. The CDR3 region has the DNA TGTGCCATCAGTGCAGGACAGGGGCACACTGAAGCTTTCTTT.

The V and J genes are TRBV9 and TRBJ1-3, with D unresolved. The CDR3 covers 18 residues. Trimming pared 4 bases from V and 0 bases from J, leaving 20 bases between. CDR1 and CDR2 (germline): SGDLS, YYNGEE. The CDR3 is CASSPYSPRILSGNTIYF. The CDR3 DNA follows: TGTGCCAGCAGCCCGTATAGTCCCCGTATCCTCTCTGGAAACACCATATATTTT.

This rearrangement joins TRBV12-3 or TRBV12-4 to TRBJ2-7; TRBD2 is a possible D gene (5 bases). V lost 2 bases, J lost 6 bases, and 8 bases lay in between. The CDR3 extends over 12 amino acids. CDR3 sequence reads: CASSLYEGEQYF. The CDR3 nucleotides are TGTGCCAGCAGTTTATACGAGGGCGAGCAGTACTTC.

The chain combines TRBV11-3 with TRBJ2-1; D remains ambiguous. The CDR3 length is 13 residues. CDR1 and CDR2 from the germline V gene are SGHNT and YENEEA. Trimming shortened V by 4 bases and J by 2 bases, and 6 bases separated the two germline ends. The CDR3 DNA reads as TGTGCCAGCAGCTCGCACACCTACAATGAGCAGTTCTTC. Translation gives CASSSHTYNEQFF.

This clone was seen a single time. The chain recombines TRBV6-2 or TRBV6-3 with TRBJ2-1; D ambiguous. Trimming cost V 6 bases and J 5 bases, with 8 bases left between them. The CDR3 sequence is 12 residues long. The germline V gene encodes CDR1 MNHEY and CDR2 SVGEGT. Written as DNA, the CDR3 is TGTGCCAGCAGCTTGACGCACAATGAGCAGTTCTTC. This codes for CASSLTHNEQFF.

This chain uses TRBV5-4 with TRBJ2-7; 8 bases agree with TRBD1. The germline V gene encodes CDR1 SGHNT and CDR2 YYREEE (reference sequence). This CDR3 is built from 13 residues. J gave up 3 bases and V 4 bases, and 3 bases lay outside the gene matches. The DNA for the CDR3 is TGTGCCAGCAGCACGGGGACAGGCTACGAGCAGTACTTC. This encodes CASSTGTGYEQYF.

This chain connects TRBV5-4 to TRBJ1-1; weak D call: TRBD1 (6 bases). The V and J ends lost 1 base and 5 bases respectively, with 15 bases between them. This CDR3 spans 15 amino acids. The germline V gene encodes CDR1 SGHNT and CDR2 YYREEE (reference sequence). This chain's CDR3 is CASSLYSQGQTEAFF. CDR3 coding DNA: TGTGCCAGCAGCTTGTATTCACAGGGTCAAACTGAAGCTTTCTTT.

There are a few counts of this clone. The CDR3 is CASRREGTGELFF. In DNA, the CDR3 is TGTGCCAGCAGACGGGAGGGGACCGGGGAGCTGTTTTTT. The chain combines TRBV7-9 with TRBJ2-2, with TRBD2 matching over 8 bases. CDR1 is SEHNR, CDR2 FQNEAQ, per germline (reference sequence). The J segment lost 5 bases and the V segment lost 6 bases, leaving 2 bases of the junction unmatched. This CDR3 is built from 13 residues.

The rearrangement joins TRBV19 to TRBJ2-3; TRBD2 matches 10 bases. The CDR3 extends over 16 amino acids. The germline V gene has CDR1 LNHDA and CDR2 SQIVND (reference sequence). J lost 2 bases, V lost 1 base, and 3 bases had no gene match. The CDR3 sequence is CASSIGTSGFTDTQYF. Written as DNA, the CDR3 is TGTGCCAGTAGTATAGGGACTAGCGGCTTCACAGATACGCAGTATTTT. Filled out from reference TRBV19 and TRBJ2-3, the complete variable domain reads DGGITQSPKYLFRKEGQNVTLSCEQNLNHDAMYWYRQDPGQGLRLIYYSQIVNDFQKGDIAEGYSVSREKKESFPLTVTSAQKNPTAFYLCASSIGTSGFTDTQYFGPGTRLTVL.

This chain uses TRBV30 with TRBJ2-1; 7 bases are a match to TRBD1. CDR1 is GTSNPN and CDR2 is SVGIG in the germline V gene (reference sequence). The junction had 8 bases not matched to a gene; V was cut back by 1 base and J by 2 bases. CDR3 length equals 16 residues. The CDR3 protein is CAWSEDREGPYNEQFF. As DNA, the CDR3 is TGTGCCTGGAGTGAAGACAGGGAAGGACCCTACAATGAGCAGTTCTTC.

The V call is TRBV5-4, the J call TRBJ2-2, with D maybe TRBD2 (6 bases). The ends were cut back, 4 bases at V and 5 bases at J, with 15 bases in the middle. Germline assignment: CDR1 SGHNT and CDR2 YYREEE (reference sequence). The length of the CDR3 is 15 residues. The CDR3 coding sequence is TGTGCCAGCAGCCTAAGCGGGCTGATGACCGGGGAGCTGTTTTTT. Its translation: CASSLSGLMTGELFF.

A single count supports this clone. The chain combines TRBV15 with TRBJ1-6; tentatively, D is TRBD1 (5 bases). V was pared by 5 bases and J by 10 bases, with 15 bases between. From germline, CDR1 is LNHNV and CDR2 YYDKDF (reference sequence). This CDR3 spans 14 amino acids. CDR3 residues: CATSSSWGNSPLHF. Here the CDR3 DNA reads TGTGCCACCAGCTCCTCCTGGGGGAACTCACCCCTCCACTTT.